This is a list of T cell receptor beta chains from one sample in a study of CD4 T cells in relation to SARS-CoV-2 and coronaviruses. This table comes from immunoSEQ multiplex PCR, and its TCRdb copy is limited to in-frame clones, with some not included. The sample lists just under 65,000 clones, about 95% occurring once. The specimen was naive CD4+ T cells from PBMCs. The receptor source for this set is a human donor in good health. Both conserved end residues are part of each CDR3. The D gene is left open where the match is weak. Clone size is not always given. Where it is, it says once, few, many or a class for expanded clones.

v_gene: TRBV24-1; d_gene: NA; abundance: few; j_gene: TRBJ2-3; CDR3nt: TGTGCCACCAGTGACAACGGTCGCAGGGAGGCAGATACGCAGTATTTT; CDR3aa: CATSDNGRREADTQYF
v_gene: TRBV28; d_gene: TRBD2; abundance: NA; j_gene: TRBJ2-5; CDR3nt: TGTGCCAGCAGTTTATCGGGCGGGAGGGTATCGGAGACCCAGTACTTC; CDR3aa: CASSLSGGRVSETQYF
v_gene: TRBV30; d_gene: NA; abundance: NA; j_gene: TRBJ1-6; CDR3nt: TGTGCCTGGAAATCCAGCTCCTATAATTCACCCCTCCACTTT; CDR3aa: CAWKSSSYNSPLHF
v_gene: TRBV15; d_gene: NA; abundance: NA; j_gene: TRBJ1-2; CDR3nt: TGTGCCACCAGCAGAGATTTGGGGGATGGCTACACCTTC; CDR3aa: CATSRDLGDGYTF
v_gene: TRBV6-5; d_gene: NA; abundance: NA; j_gene: TRBJ2-7; CDR3nt: TGTGCCAGCACCCTAGAGTCGGAGCAGTACTTC; CDR3aa: CASTLESEQYF
v_gene: TRBV27; d_gene: NA; abundance: NA; j_gene: TRBJ2-7; CDR3nt: TGTGCCAGCAGTTTACGCGATTACAACGATCGATTC; CDR3aa: CASSLRDYNDRF
v_gene: TRBV5-1; d_gene: NA; abundance: NA; j_gene: TRBJ2-5; CDR3nt: TGCGCCAGCAGCTTGGGTGGGGTCGGGGAGACCCAGTACTTC; CDR3aa: CASSLGGVGETQYF
v_gene: TRBV19; d_gene: NA; abundance: NA; j_gene: TRBJ1-1; CDR3nt: TGTGCCAGTAGTAAAACACAGGTCTCTAACACTGAAGCTTTCTTT; CDR3aa: CASSKTQVSNTEAFF
v_gene: TRBV6-5; d_gene: TRBD1; abundance: NA; j_gene: TRBJ1-2; CDR3nt: TGTGCCAGCAGTTTCGGGACAGGTGATAATGGCTACACCTTC; CDR3aa: CASSFGTGDNGYTF
v_gene: TRBV5-5; d_gene: TRBD1; abundance: NA; j_gene: TRBJ1-2; CDR3nt: TGTGCCAGCAGCCCGTGGACAGGGGATGGCTACACCTTC; CDR3aa: CASSPWTGDGYTF
v_gene: TRBV7-2; d_gene: NA; abundance: NA; j_gene: TRBJ1-5; CDR3nt: TGTGCCAGCAGCTTAGGGGGGGGGAATCAGCCCCAGCATTTT; CDR3aa: CASSLGGGNQPQHF
v_gene: TRBV28; d_gene: NA; abundance: NA; j_gene: TRBJ1-2; CDR3nt: TGTGCCAGCACCCTACGGTCCAGGCCTAACTATGGCTACACCTTC; CDR3aa: CASTLRSRPNYGYTF
v_gene: TRBV18; d_gene: NA; abundance: NA; j_gene: TRBJ2-1; CDR3nt: TGTGCCAGCTCACCACCGGCCAGGGGAAATGAGCAGTTCTTC; CDR3aa: CASSPPARGNEQFF
v_gene: TRBV5-1; d_gene: NA; abundance: NA; j_gene: TRBJ1-1; CDR3nt: TGCGCCAGCAGCTTGGCTTTCGGGGATGAAGCTTTCTTT; CDR3aa: CASSLAFGDEAFF
v_gene: TRBV28; d_gene: TRBD1; abundance: once; j_gene: TRBJ1-5; CDR3nt: TGTGCCAGCAGGGACAGGGCGGAGCAGCCCCAGCATTTT; CDR3aa: CASRDRAEQPQHF
v_gene: TRBV6-1; d_gene: NA; abundance: NA; j_gene: TRBJ2-2; CDR3nt: TGTGCCAGCAGTGATGGAACAGCTGGCACCGGGGAGCTGTTTTTT; CDR3aa: CASSDGTAGTGELFF
v_gene: TRBV19; d_gene: NA; abundance: NA; j_gene: TRBJ2-7; CDR3nt: TGTGCCAGTAGTATCAACCCAGGGGTGGACGAGCAGTACTTC; CDR3aa: CASSINPGVDEQYF
v_gene: TRBV7-2; d_gene: TRBD2; abundance: NA; j_gene: TRBJ2-1; CDR3nt: TGTGCCAGCAGCTTAGGGCGGGAGGGTATTCGAGAGCAGTTCTTC; CDR3aa: CASSLGREGIREQFF
v_gene: TRBV6-6; d_gene: NA; abundance: NA; j_gene: TRBJ1-2; CDR3nt: TGTGCCAGCACCGTAAGACAGTATAACGATGGCTACACCTTC; CDR3aa: CASTVRQYNDGYTF
v_gene: TRBV3-1/TRBV3-2; d_gene: TRBD1; abundance: NA; j_gene: TRBJ2-7; CDR3nt: TGTGCCAGCAAACGGGACAGGTTCTCCTACGAGCAGTACTTC; CDR3aa: CASKRDRFSYEQYF
v_gene: TRBV7-9; d_gene: NA; abundance: once; j_gene: TRBJ1-6; CDR3nt: TGTGCCAGCAGCTTCGGGACGTCCAAGGGGACACCCCTCCACTTT; CDR3aa: CASSFGTSKGTPLHF
v_gene: TRBV2; d_gene: NA; abundance: NA; j_gene: TRBJ1-2; CDR3nt: TGTGCCAGCAATTCGCGGGATGGCTACACCTTC; CDR3aa: CASNSRDGYTF
v_gene: TRBV7-2; d_gene: NA; abundance: once; j_gene: TRBJ2-1; CDR3nt: TGTGCCAGCAGCTTAGGACGTTTCCACAATGAGCAGTTCTTC; CDR3aa: CASSLGRFHNEQFF
v_gene: TRBV6-5; d_gene: NA; abundance: NA; j_gene: TRBJ1-2; CDR3nt: TGTGCCAGCATGGCCAGGGGCTATGGCTACACCTTC; CDR3aa: CASMARGYGYTF
v_gene: TRBV4-1; d_gene: NA; abundance: NA; j_gene: TRBJ2-2; CDR3nt: TGCGCCAGCAGCCAAGCCACAGGGCAGATGAACACCGGGGAGCTGTTTTTT; CDR3aa: CASSQATGQMNTGELFF